What follows describes a single TCR beta chain. This CDR3 contains 14 residues. Germline V gene data show CDR1 as MNHEY and CDR2 as SMNVEV (reference sequence). The V and J ends lost 6 bases and 2 bases, in that order; junction bases with no gene match: 4. The data stem from a study of Ad26.COV2.S vaccination and SARS-CoV-2 variants. The method was immunoSEQ multiplex PCR; TCRdb's version includes in-frame clones alone and lacks a portion of them. This table has roughly 350,000 clones, 85% to 90% appearing once. Treatment of the sample: approximately 18 received Ad26.COV2.S at low or high dose, single or two shots; roughly five received placebo; per-sample allocation not given. The study sampled participants on day 63 after the first vaccine or placebo injection.

The rearrangement joins TRBV27 to TRBJ2-7; 10 positions match TRBD1. Here the sequenced sample was peripheral blood, taken in a trial of Ad26.COV2.S vaccine versus placebo. This TCR derives from a person aged 18-60 years who received the Ad26.COV2.S COVID-19 vaccine or a placebo. The CDR3 here is CASSGQGETYEQYF. Here the CDR3 DNA reads TGTGCCAGCAGCGGACAGGGGGAAACCTACGAGCAGTACTTC.